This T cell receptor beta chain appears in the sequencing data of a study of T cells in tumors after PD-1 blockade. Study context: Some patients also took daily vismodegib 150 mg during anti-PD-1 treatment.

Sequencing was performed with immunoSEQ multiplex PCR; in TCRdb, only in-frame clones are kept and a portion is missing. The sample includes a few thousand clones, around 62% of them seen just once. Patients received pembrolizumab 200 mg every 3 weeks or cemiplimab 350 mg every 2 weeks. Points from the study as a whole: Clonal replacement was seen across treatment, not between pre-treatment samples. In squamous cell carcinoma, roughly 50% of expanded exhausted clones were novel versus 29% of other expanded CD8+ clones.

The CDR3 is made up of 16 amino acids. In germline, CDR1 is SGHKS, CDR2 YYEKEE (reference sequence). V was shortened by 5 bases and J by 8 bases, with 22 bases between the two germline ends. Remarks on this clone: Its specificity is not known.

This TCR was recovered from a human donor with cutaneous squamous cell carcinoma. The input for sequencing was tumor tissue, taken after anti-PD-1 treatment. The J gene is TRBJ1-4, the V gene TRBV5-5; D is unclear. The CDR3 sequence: CASSPEIAGGGEKLFF. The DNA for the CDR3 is TGTGCCAGCAGTCCGGAGATCGCAGGAGGTGGAGAAAAACTGTTTTTT.